This T cell receptor (beta chain) appears in the sequencing data of a study of human T cells and chemical hapten exposure (dated by TCRdb to 2020 to 2023). Regarding the study in general: For sensitization, 2% DPC in acetone was applied to a roughly 2 cm by roughly 2 cm area of upper inner arm skin. Weekly therapeutic DPC doses were additionally applied to the scalp of patients throughout the roughly 23-week study period. Patch testing was performed on the upper back with Finn chambers containing 0.01% DPC, and the patch tests were scored after 6 days according to International Contact Dermatitis Research Group standards. Most of the patients in the cohort were female, and the cohort covered alopecia areata with under or over 50% scalp involvement, alopecia totalis and alopecia universalis. The libraries were sequenced as a pool, and the TCR yield per sample differed mostly because of small variations in library volumes within the pool. In alopecia patients, the study followed how the peripheral blood TCR repertoire changed in vivo over primary and secondary sensitization to diphenylcyclopropenone (DPC), a hapten. Blood was sampled from patients pre-sensitization (week 0) and at 2, 6 and about 24 weeks after DPC sensitization. Around 30 alopecia patients provided blood for TCR sequencing at one to four time points (pre-sensitization, 2, 6 and 24 weeks).

This clonotype was observed at least ten times. There is no known antigen for this receptor. No quality values exist for individual bases; no much larger clone is one base distant. CDR1 and CDR2 were assigned from the germline V gene as MDHEN and SYDVKM. V sheds 6 bases and J sheds 2 bases, leaving 13 bases between their ends. Spanning cysteine to phenylalanine, the CDR3 consists of 14 amino acids. Here the CDR3 DNA is all that survives: 42 bases in frame from base 1. Read against the paper, the sample's time point label means: patch test 1, 2 weeks after DPC sensitization. According to the study, the label for this sample's treatment or condition signals: therapeutic diphenylcyclopropenone sensitization with weekly scalp DPC. At each patch-test visit, blood was drawn before the patch test was applied. Eligible patients were aged 18 to 70, diagnosed with alopecia, deemed suitable for DPC therapy, and excluded if pregnant. Total RNA was extracted from unfractionated whole blood collected in Tempus Blood RNA tubes.

Paper-wide results and their limitations: Patch test score correlated positively with the number of PT1 expanded TCRs, reaching significance at thresholds 8, 16 and 32 but not at 4. DPC sensitization did not change the number of TCRs with a frequency above 1 in 1000, and there was no evidence of changes in global repertoire structure. Expanded TCRs formed significantly more large CDR3 similarity clusters than pre-sensitization or healthy control sets, consistent with antigen-driven responses. Alopecia, a presumed autoimmune disease, was present in all patients, so the immune response of the patients might differ from that of healthy individuals. Repeated subsampling changed both the strength of the expansion versus patch-test correlation and the threshold at which the correlation became significant.

The library relied on RACE. The listed sequencing device is NextSeq 500. Library preparation attached unique molecular identifiers to individual cDNA molecules for quantitative, reproducible TCR counting. Both TCR alpha and TCR beta chains were sequenced from each blood RNA sample. Per the original workflow: The median number of TCRs per sample was over 95,000, ranging from 23,224 to 690,600. V, J and CDR3 annotation of the TCR reads was performed with the Decombinator software suite. To make PS versus PT1 abundance plots, every sample was subsampled to the same number of TCRs (28,000). TCRs were defined as expanded if absent before sensitization and observed at least eight times at the 2-week time point. TCRdb cleaned the public reads at Q25 with fastp, built clones with MiXCR and kept in-frame beta chains. Duplicate CDR3 protein sequences are folded into a single record with the most common DNA and genes. The V and J calls were determined by TCRdb, not by the authors. The sample profile shows around 380,000 distinct CDR3 sequences; 4% to 5.5% of them were found once. The ten biggest clones cover 2% to 2.5% of the sample.

This sequence originates from a woman between 50 and 59 years old with alopecia areata. Some clones in this sample may be carry-over from other donors' samples. Sample: whole blood, taken in connection with sensitization to the hapten diphenylcyclopropenone (DPC). Rearrangement joined TRBV28 to TRBJ1-1; a tentative D call is TRBD1 (5 bases match). The sequenced DNA: TGTGCCAGCAGGGAGAGTGGGGCAAACACTGAAGCTTTCTTT. Translation gives CASRESGANTEAFF.